What follows is one TCR beta chain and its context. Antigen: not known. With a J-beta primer mix and a sample-barcoded 5' primer, a second PCR ran roughly 7 to 11 cycles. Unique molecular identifiers of 12 random nucleotides labeled each cDNA. One entry per CDR3 protein results from TCRdb running MiXCR on the 5' RACE reads. The sample contains about 1.4 million distinct CDR3 sequences, approximately 59% of which appear only once. These data come from a study of blood T cells in healthy people across ages. Findings of the study overall: Donors of long life had a larger count of naive CD4+ cells and greater diversity than aged donors.

From germline, CDR1 is SGDLS and CDR2 YYNGEE. This CDR3 contains 15 residues. The germline V and J ends were trimmed by 0 bases and 3 bases, with 9 bases remaining between them. V and J are TRBV9 and TRBJ2-2; a possible D gene is TRBD2 (6 bases). Input material: blood. The origin of this receptor is a man between 18 and 35 years old in good health. CDR3 nucleotides: TGTGCCAGCAGCGTAGACGGGAGAGACACCGGGGAGCTGTTTTTT. Translating gives CASSVDGRDTGELFF. The full variable domain, its missing parts supplied by reference TRBV9 and TRBJ2-2, is DSGVTQTPKHLITATGQRVTLRCSPRSGDLSVYWYQQSLDQGLQFLIQYYNGEERAKGNILERFSAQQFPDLHSELNLSSLELGDSALYFCASSVDGRDTGELFFGEGSRLTVL.